This TCR beta chain is drawn from a study of blood T cell repertoires in COVID-19. Study-wide context: The samples span acute and convalescent COVID-19 from the United States, Italy and Spain. From T cells, B-cell-depleted T cells, or PBMCs came the material, which was cDNA or gDNA.

Original data processing: It was from reference gene primer amplification that nucleated cell counts were estimated. Some clones are missing from TCRdb's copy, which holds only in-frame ones; the method was immunoSEQ multiplex PCR. V and J calls plus clone size are reproduced from that table; the DNA served to infer D and trimming. Of 150,000 to 200,000 clones in the sample, more than 65% were seen once. This CDR3 comprises 15 residues. The germline V gene has CDR1 SGHRS and CDR2 YFSETQ. The V gene end was trimmed by 2 bases and the J gene end by 10 bases; junction bases not matched to a gene: 11. The rearrangement joins TRBV5-1 to TRBJ2-5, with 10 bases identical to TRBD2. This clonotype originated in a woman aged 60-70 years with COVID-19, enrolled during active disease. Sequencing was performed on peripheral blood. CDR3 coding DNA: TGCGCCAGCAGCTTAACTAGCGGGACAAGGAGAGACCAGTACTTC. Translating gives CASSLTSGTRRDQYF.